One sample yielded the 7 T cell receptor beta chains listed below, sequenced in a study of T cells after yellow fever vaccination. TCRdb re-called the 5' RACE reads with MiXCR, one entry per CDR3 protein. The sample holds under 500,000 distinct CDR3 sequences; roughly a sixth are singletons and the top ten take 15% to 20%. Sequenced material: PBMCs, taken before the yellow fever booster vaccination. The receptors were sampled from a man aged 18 to 30 who received the YFV17D yellow fever vaccine.

J is TRBJ2-3 and V is TRBV6-2 or TRBV6-3, with D maybe TRBD2 (5 bases). The germline V gene has CDR1 MNHEY and CDR2 SVGEGT. This CDR3 has 13 amino acids. V lost 2 bases to trimming and J lost 5 bases, with 8 bases between them. DNA of the CDR3: TGTGCCAGCAGTTACGGCCGGGGAGATACGCAGTATTTT. Amino acids: CASSYGRGDTQYF.

The chain uses TRBV7-2 and TRBJ1-6; no definite D call. With 5 bases removed from V and 7 bases from J, the gap between germline ends came to 12 bases. The V gene's germline CDR1 is SGHTA and CDR2 FQGNSA. CDR3 length equals 14 residues. As DNA, the CDR3 is TGTGCCAGCAGCCCCCTAAGTTGGAATTCACCCCTCCACTTT. Protein sequence: CASSPLSWNSPLHF.

There are a few counts of this clonotype. This chain links TRBV3-1 with TRBJ2-5; no clear D gene. CDR1 and CDR2 from the germline V gene are LGHDT and YNNKEL (reference sequence). The ends were cut back, 0 bases at V and 4 bases at J, with 15 bases in the middle. This CDR3 has 16 residues. In DNA form, the CDR3 reads TGTGCCAGCAGCCAAGAGTCCTGGGGAAACCGAGAGACCCAGTACTTC. Protein: CASSQESWGNRETQYF.

The chain couples TRBV7-9 to TRBJ1-2; TRBD1 aligns across 7 bases. Germline V CDR1 and CDR2: SEHNR, FQNEAQ (reference sequence). J gave up 4 bases and V 2 bases, and 4 bases lay outside the gene matches. The CDR3 runs 14 residues. CDR3 in amino acids: CASSLSRGSYGYTF. DNA of the CDR3: TGTGCCAGCAGCTTATCCAGGGGGAGCTATGGCTACACCTTC.

The chain recombines TRBV12-3 or TRBV12-4 with TRBJ1-4; 7 nucleotides agree with TRBD1. CDR3 size: 14 residues. With 4 bases clipped from V and 7 bases from J, the junction kept 6 bases outside the gene matches. Here the CDR3 reads CASSSRGVSEKLFF. The CDR3 nucleotides read TGTGCCAGCAGTTCCAGGGGGGTGAGTGAAAAACTGTTTTTT.

The gene calls are TRBV12-3 or TRBV12-4 and TRBJ2-3; 11 bases line up with TRBD2. V lost 3 bases to trimming and J lost 4 bases; unmatched junction nucleotides: 6. The CDR3 sequence is 16 residues long. The CDR3 nucleotides read TGTGCCAGCAGTTTGCGACTAGCGGGGAGTTCAGATACGCAGTATTTT. Translation: CASSLRLAGSSDTQYF.

This chain's CDR3 is CASSYRRDYNEQFF. The CDR3 DNA reads as TGCGCCAGCAGCTACCGGCGGGACTACAATGAGCAGTTCTTC. This chain uses TRBV4-3 with TRBJ2-1; a possible D gene is TRBD2 (6 bases). This CDR3 contains 14 residues. Trimming pared 5 bases from V and 3 bases from J, leaving 11 bases between. Looked up from germline, CDR1 is LGHNA and CDR2 is YSLEER.